A single sample gave rise to the 29 T cell receptor beta chains below, sequenced in a study of T-cell reconstitution after alpha-beta-depleted transplantation in children. The library targeted TCRbeta and was prepared with unique molecular identifiers. From the PCR reads, TCRdb called clonotypes with MiXCR, one entry per CDR3 protein. The sample includes 200,000 to 250,000 distinct CDR3 sequences, approximately 8.9% seen only once; the top ten take 6% to 7%. The input for sequencing was PBMCs, mostly from graft donor cells, taken 180 days after TCRalphabeta/CD19-depleted stem cell transplant. The origin of the receptors is a male patient between 5 and 17 years old who had a stem cell transplant for acute lymphoblastic leukemia, so the T cells may come from the graft donor.

This clonotype appeared many times. This sequence joins TRBV6-5 and TRBJ2-7; 7 positions match TRBD1. This CDR3 spans 16 amino acids. V shed 0 bases, J shed 2 bases, and the junction held 7 bases outside the gene matches. Germline loops: CDR1 MNHEY, CDR2 SVGAGI. The CDR3 loop is CASSYSPQGDPYEQYF. CDR3 coding DNA: TGTGCCAGCAGTTACTCCCCTCAGGGGGACCCCTACGAGCAGTACTTC.

This clonotype was detected many times. The CDR3 region is CSATSGGRGGELFF. The CDR3 bases are TGCAGTGCTACTTCGGGGGGGCGAGGCGGGGAGCTGTTTTTT. The chain combines TRBV20-1 with TRBJ2-2; TRBD2 matches at 8 bases. The CDR3 length is 14 residues. Unmatched junction bases numbered 8, after V lost 4 bases and J lost 7 bases. Germline CDR1 reads DFQATT; CDR2 reads SNEGSKA (reference sequence).

This clonotype was counted at least ten times. This chain joins TRBV29-1 and TRBJ1-2, with D uncertain. Germline values: CDR1 SQVTM, CDR2 ANQGSEA. The CDR3 runs 12 residues. V lost 4 bases to trimming and J lost 0 bases, with 6 bases between them. The CDR3 region is CSVVKANYGYTF. Written as DNA, the CDR3 is TGCAGCGTTGTAAAGGCTAACTATGGCTACACCTTC.

At least ten counts were recorded for this clonotype. The chain joins TRBV25-1 to TRBJ2-3; D might be TRBD1 or TRBD2, each matching 6 bases. V was pared by 6 bases and J by 6 bases, with 16 bases between. Germline V gene lookup returns CDR1 MGHDK and CDR2 SYGVNS. The CDR3 extends over 14 amino acids. The CDR3 is CASRRRGPDDTQYF. CDR3 in DNA: TGTGCCAGCAGAAGACGGGGGCCCGACGATACGCAGTATTTT.

The sample holds many counts of this clonotype. The chain employs TRBV5-1 and TRBJ2-1, with 12 bases identical to TRBD2. With V trimmed by 3 bases and J by 7 bases, 5 bases remained unmatched. The germline gives CDR1 SGHRS, CDR2 YFSETQ. The CDR3 runs 15 residues. The CDR3 nucleotides are TGCGCCAGCAGCTCCGGACTAGCGGGACTAAATGAGCAGTTCTTC. It yields the protein CASSSGLAGLNEQFF.

This clonotype was detected ten times or more. The J gene is TRBJ1-2, the V gene TRBV5-1, with D hard to call. There are 17 residues in the CDR3. CDR1 SGHRS and CDR2 YFSETQ come from the germline V gene. V was cut by 4 bases and J by 1 base, with 20 bases left in between. As DNA, the CDR3 is TGCGCCAGCAGCATACCGACCACACTTAAGGATAACTATGGCTACACCTTC. It specifies CASSIPTTLKDNYGYTF. Full variable domain (missing parts from reference TRBV5-1 and TRBJ1-2): KAGVTQTPRYLIKTRGQQVTLSCSPISGHRSVSWYQQTPGQGLQFLFEYFSETQRNKGNFPGRFSGRQFSNSRSEMNVSTLELGDSALYLCASSIPTTLKDNYGYTFGSGTRLTVV.

In this sample, this clonotype turned up many times. The V call is TRBV7-8, the J call TRBJ1-2; the D gene is possibly TRBD1 (6 bases). The germline V and J ends were trimmed by 3 bases and 0 bases, with 20 bases remaining between them. The CDR3 runs 18 residues. Germline lookup yields CDR1 SGHVS and CDR2 FQNEAQ. The CDR3 loop is CASSFSWDTTVSNYGYTF. The CDR3 nucleotides are TGTGCCAGCAGCTTTAGTTGGGACACCACAGTATCTAACTATGGCTACACCTTC. Full variable domain (outside the CDR3, taken from reference TRBV7-8 and TRBJ1-2): GAGVSQSPRYKVAKRGQDVALRCDPISGHVSLFWYQQALGQGPEFLTYFQNEAQLDKSGLPSDRFFAERPEGSVSTLKIQRTQQEDSAVYLCASSFSWDTTVSNYGYTFGSGTRLTVV.

This clonotype was detected ten times or more. CDR3 in amino acids: CASSLGGGGRTDTQYF. The CDR3 bases are TGTGCCAGCAGCTTAGGGGGCGGGGGAAGGACAGATACGCAGTATTTT. This sequence joins TRBV7-2 and TRBJ2-3; 7 nucleotides align to TRBD2. Germline loops: CDR1 SGHTA, CDR2 FQGNSA. V shed 1 base, J shed 3 bases, and the junction held 7 bases outside the gene matches. CDR3 size: 16 residues. The full variable domain, completed using reference TRBV7-2 and TRBJ2-3, is GAGVSQSPSNKVTEKGKDVELRCDPISGHTALYWYRQSLGQGLEFLIYFQGNSAPDKSGLPSDRFSAERTGGSVSTLTIQRTQQEDSAVYLCASSLGGGGRTDTQYFGPGTRLTVL.

This clonotype occurred many times. The J gene is TRBJ2-3, the V gene TRBV4-1; D gene unclear. The CDR3 spans 13 residues. The ends were cut back, 6 bases at V and 13 bases at J, with 20 bases in the middle. Germline CDR1 reads MGHRA; CDR2 reads YSYEKL. In nucleotides, the CDR3 is TGCGCCAGCAGACCTGAAAATCTAGTTCAGGAGTATTTT. Protein product: CASRPENLVQEYF.

Notes on this clonotype: Just one base apart from a much larger clone, this may be a read error. The J gene is TRBJ2-5, the V gene TRBV20-1; no reliable D call. The germline CDR1 and CDR2 sequences are DFQATT and SNEGSKA (reference sequence). This CDR3 comprises 12 residues. V was shortened by 5 bases and J by 4 bases, with 11 bases between the two germline ends. The CDR3, as DNA: TGCAGTGCTCCCGGACCTCGAGAGACCCAGTACTTC. This encodes CSAPGPRETQYF.

The sample holds many counts of this clonotype. The chain recombines TRBV6-2 or TRBV6-3 with TRBJ1-2; 8 bases map to TRBD1. Germline V gene sequence: CDR1 MNHEY, CDR2 SVGEGT. V gave up 2 bases and J gave up 0 bases; unmatched junction bases: 5. The length of the CDR3 is 16 residues. The CDR3 DNA is TGTGCCAGCAGTTACACAGGGGGGCTTGCTAACTATGGCTACACCTTC. As protein: CASSYTGGLANYGYTF.

This clonotype was observed many times. The rearrangement links TRBV4-2 to TRBJ1-5, with 7 bases identical to TRBD1. Germline CDR1 LGHNA, CDR2 YNFKEQ. V shed 3 bases and J 5 bases; nucleotides not matched to a gene: 7. The CDR3 is 15 residues long. The CDR3 loop is CASSHRQGEDQPQHF. DNA of the CDR3: TGTGCCAGCAGCCACCGTCAGGGGGAGGATCAGCCCCAGCATTTT.

This chain uses TRBV7-3 with TRBJ2-7; D possibly corresponds to TRBD1 (8 bases). This CDR3 region has 15 residues. V lost 1 base, J lost 3 bases, and 13 bases lay in between. Germline CDR1 and CDR2: SGHTA and FQGTGA. DNA for the CDR3: TGTGCCAGCAGCTTAAGGGGGGGACAGGACTACGAGCAGTACTTC. It is translated as CASSLRGGQDYEQYF.

The V gene is TRBV9, the J gene TRBJ1-6; no clear D gene. The V end was cut by 7 bases, the J end by 6 bases, with 5 bases between. Germline V CDR1 and CDR2: SGDLS, YYNGEE. The CDR3 loop spans 11 amino acids. This chain's CDR3 is CASGLNSPLHF. The DNA for the CDR3 is TGTGCCAGCGGGCTTAATTCACCCCTCCACTTT.

This clonotype has a count of ten or more. The V and J genes are TRBV25-1 and TRBJ2-7; D unclear. V lost 5 bases, J lost 7 bases, and 15 bases lay in between. This CDR3 is built from 13 residues. Germline values: CDR1 MGHDK, CDR2 SYGVNS. CDR3: CASSPPDPREQYF. CDR3 nucleotides: TGTGCCAGCAGTCCTCCGGACCCTCGAGAGCAGTACTTC.

This clonotype showed up many times. The rearrangement uses TRBV28 and TRBJ1-1; 7 bases align to TRBD1. Germline V gene data show CDR1 as MDHEN and CDR2 as SYDVKM. Trimming at V came to 3 bases and at J to 4 bases, leaving 8 bases not matched to a gene. The CDR3 is made up of 15 amino acids. The CDR3 DNA reads TGTGCCAGCAGTTTTTCGTACAGGGGCGGCACTGAAGCTTTCTTT. As protein: CASSFSYRGGTEAFF. Full variable domain (missing parts from reference TRBV28 and TRBJ1-1): DVKVTQSSRYLVKRTGEKVFLECVQDMDHENMFWYRQDPGLGLRLIYFSYDVKMKEKGDIPEGYSVSREKKERFSLILESASTNQTSMYLCASSFSYRGGTEAFFGQGTRLTVV.

This clonotype has a count of ten or more. The chain couples TRBV3-1 to TRBJ2-5, with D possibly matching TRBD2 (6 bases). The V and J ends lost 1 base and 3 bases respectively, with 15 bases between them. The CDR3 extends over 16 amino acids. Germline loops: CDR1 LGHDT, CDR2 YNNKEL (reference sequence). The CDR3 loop reads CASSQGYGGDEETQYF. In nucleotides, the CDR3 is TGTGCCAGCAGCCAAGGGTACGGGGGAGACGAAGAGACCCAGTACTTC.

This clonotype was counted many times. This chain connects TRBV24-1 to TRBJ2-1; D tentatively reads TRBD1 or TRBD2 (5 bases each). The CDR3 extends over 16 amino acids. Trimming left V 2 bases short and J 2 bases short, with 12 bases between. In germline, CDR1 is KGHDR, CDR2 SFDVKD. The chain's CDR3 is CATSDSGTATYNEQFF. The CDR3 DNA is TGTGCCACCAGTGATTCCGGGACGGCTACCTACAATGAGCAGTTCTTC.

This clonotype was counted ten times or more. The chain employs TRBV29-1 and TRBJ2-5; D not certain. The CDR3 spans 12 residues. V lost 0 bases and J lost 3, with 5 bases in between. Germline values: CDR1 SQVTM, CDR2 ANQGSEA. The CDR3: CSVEDQEETQYF. DNA of the CDR3: TGCAGCGTTGAAGATCAGGAAGAGACCCAGTACTTC.

This clonotype was detected ten times or more. This chain joins TRBV20-1 and TRBJ2-7; D is uncertain. Trimming took off 4 bases at V and 7 bases at J, with 20 bases between the two ends. Looked up from germline, CDR1 is DFQATT and CDR2 is SNEGSKA (reference sequence). The CDR3 consists of 14 residues. CDR3: CSAIVLAWASEQYF. The CDR3 DNA sequence: TGCAGTGCTATAGTATTAGCATGGGCTAGTGAGCAGTACTTC.

The sample holds many counts of this clonotype. The V and J genes are TRBV2 and TRBJ2-7; no definite D call. The CDR3 is 13 residues long. The germline V gene has CDR1 SNHLY and CDR2 FYNNEI. The V end was cut by 4 bases, the J end by 4 bases, with 11 bases between. DNA of the CDR3: TGTGCCAGCAGTGTAGGGTACCGTTACGAGCAGTACTTC. It codes for CASSVGYRYEQYF.

This clonotype was found many times. The chain uses TRBV12-3 or TRBV12-4 and TRBJ2-1, with D possibly TRBD2 on 5 matching bases. V gave up 3 bases and J gave up 7 bases, with 7 bases separating them. This CDR3 has 12 residues. In nucleotides, the CDR3 is TGTGCCAGCAGTTTCTTAGCGAATGAGCAGTTCTTC. It codes for CASSFLANEQFF.

This clonotype was seen many times. The V call is TRBV29-1, the J call TRBJ2-7, with D tentatively TRBD1 or TRBD2 (6 bases each). Trimming stripped 1 base from V and 0 bases from J, with 13 bases between. The CDR3 sequence is 15 residues long. Germline V gives CDR1 SQVTM, CDR2 ANQGSEA. DNA for the CDR3: TGCAGCGTTGAAGGCGGGGACAAAAGCTCCTACGAGCAGTACTTC. This sequence encodes CSVEGGDKSSYEQYF.

This clonotype was counted a few times. This chain uses TRBV27 with TRBJ2-4; 9 positions match TRBD1. The germline V gene encodes CDR1 MNHEY and CDR2 SMNVEV (reference sequence). V lost 7 bases to trimming and J lost 4 bases; unmatched junction nucleotides: 2. The CDR3 length is 13 residues. The CDR3 nucleotides read TGTGCCAGCAAAGGGACAGGGAAAAACATTCAGTACTTC. This gives the protein CASKGTGKNIQYF.

In its sample, this clonotype was seen many times. V usage is TRBV27 and J usage is TRBJ2-1; TRBD2 agrees at 7 bases. Germline V gene lookup returns CDR1 MNHEY and CDR2 SMNVEV (reference sequence). The CDR3 extends over 17 amino acids. With 1 base clipped from V and 4 bases from J, the junction kept 10 bases outside the gene matches. CDR3 coding DNA: TGTGCCAGCAGTTTATTAACGGCGGGAGTTGAATACAATGAGCAGTTCTTC. Protein: CASSLLTAGVEYNEQFF.

This clonotype was found many times. The J gene is TRBJ2-7, the V gene TRBV20-1; tentative D call: TRBD1 (6 bases). The CDR3 spans 13 residues. Trimming took off 3 bases at V and 5 bases at J, with 14 bases between the two ends. Per germline, CDR1 DFQATT and CDR2 SNEGSKA (reference sequence). The CDR3 region has the DNA TGCAGTGCTAGGACCGACAGGTCCCACGAGCAGTACTTC. It specifies CSARTDRSHEQYF.

The sample holds many counts of this clonotype. The V call is TRBV7-9, the J call TRBJ2-1; TRBD2 matches 9 bases. Germline loops: CDR1 SEHNR, CDR2 FQNEAQ (reference sequence). V dropped 5 bases and J dropped 6; count of bases not matched to a gene: 14. The CDR3 loop spans 17 amino acids. The CDR3 sequence: CASSPLPREGPLNEQFF. The CDR3 DNA follows: TGTGCCAGCAGCCCCCTCCCGCGGGAGGGCCCCCTCAATGAGCAGTTCTTC.

This clonotype was observed at least ten times. The rearrangement joins TRBV7-9 to TRBJ2-7; D unresolved. The CDR3 covers 14 residues. The V gene lost 5 bases and the J gene lost 3 bases, with 14 bases spanning the gap. Germline V gene lookup returns CDR1 SEHNR and CDR2 FQNEAQ (reference sequence). The CDR3 sequence: CASSTTGHLYEQYF. In DNA, the CDR3 is TGTGCCAGCAGCACGACTGGCCACCTCTACGAGCAGTACTTC.

The table lists this clonotype with many counts. The gene calls are TRBV28 and TRBJ2-7; D perhaps matches TRBD2 (7 bases). V was trimmed by 7 bases and J by 1 base, leaving 17 bases between them. There are 15 residues in the CDR3. Germline CDR1 MDHEN, CDR2 SYDVKM. This CDR3 reads CASTPRGARSYEQYF. DNA of the CDR3: TGTGCCAGCACCCCCCGGGGGGCTAGGTCCTACGAGCAGTACTTC.